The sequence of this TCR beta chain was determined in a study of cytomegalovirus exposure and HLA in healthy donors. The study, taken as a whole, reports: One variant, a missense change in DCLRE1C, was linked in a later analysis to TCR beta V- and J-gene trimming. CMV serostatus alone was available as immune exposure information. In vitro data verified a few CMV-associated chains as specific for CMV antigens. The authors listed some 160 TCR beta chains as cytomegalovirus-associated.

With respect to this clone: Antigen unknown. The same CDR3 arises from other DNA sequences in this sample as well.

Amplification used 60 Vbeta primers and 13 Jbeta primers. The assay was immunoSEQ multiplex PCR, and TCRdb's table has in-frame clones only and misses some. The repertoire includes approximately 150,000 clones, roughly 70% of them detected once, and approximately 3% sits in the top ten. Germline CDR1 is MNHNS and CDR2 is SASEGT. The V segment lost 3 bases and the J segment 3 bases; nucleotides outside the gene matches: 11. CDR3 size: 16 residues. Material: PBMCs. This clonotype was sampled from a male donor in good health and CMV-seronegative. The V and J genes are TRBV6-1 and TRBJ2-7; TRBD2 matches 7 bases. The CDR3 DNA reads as TGTGCCAGCAGTGAGGCAGGGAGGGGAAAGGACTACGAGCAGTACTTC. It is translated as CASSEAGRGKDYEQYF.